The present TCR beta chain was sequenced within a study of blood T cells in healthy people across ages. CDR1 SGDLS and CDR2 YYNGEE come from the germline V gene. This CDR3 is 13 amino acids long. V lost 3 bases and J lost 11, with 17 bases in between. The sample, 9 to 10 milliliters of peripheral blood, was drawn from each donor. Alongside a J-beta primer mix, a sample-barcoded 5' primer served in a second PCR lasting about 7 to 11 cycles. Via MiXCR, TCRdb re-called the 5' RACE reads, giving one row per CDR3 protein. The data contain about 930,000 distinct CDR3 sequences, 29% of them singletons. The data were also submitted as part of a second study, on T cells of mothers and their children. According to that study: In this cohort, donors were a few healthy Caucasian mothers plus their six children.

Sequenced sample: blood. This sequence was found in a woman aged 40 to 49 in good health. The chain has TRBV9 and TRBJ2-5; D may be TRBD1 or TRBD2 (6 bases each). In DNA form, the CDR3 reads TGTGCCAGCAGCGAGGGGGGCGTCTATGAGCAGTACTTC. The encoded protein is CASSEGGVYEQYF.